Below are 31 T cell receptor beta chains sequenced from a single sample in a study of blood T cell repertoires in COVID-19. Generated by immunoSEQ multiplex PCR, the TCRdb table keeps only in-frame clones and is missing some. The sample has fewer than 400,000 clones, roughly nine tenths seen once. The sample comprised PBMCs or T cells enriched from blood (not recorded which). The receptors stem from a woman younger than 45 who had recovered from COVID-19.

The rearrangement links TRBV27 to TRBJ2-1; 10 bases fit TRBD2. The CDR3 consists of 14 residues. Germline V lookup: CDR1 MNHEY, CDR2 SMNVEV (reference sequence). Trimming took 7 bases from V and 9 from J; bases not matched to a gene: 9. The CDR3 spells CASKPAGGMGEQFF. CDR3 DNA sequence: TGTGCCAGCAAACCAGCGGGAGGGATGGGTGAGCAGTTCTTC.

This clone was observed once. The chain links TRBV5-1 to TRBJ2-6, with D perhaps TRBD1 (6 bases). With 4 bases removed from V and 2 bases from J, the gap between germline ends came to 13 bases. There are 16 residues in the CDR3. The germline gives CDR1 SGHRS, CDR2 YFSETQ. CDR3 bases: TGCGCCAGCAGCGGGGGCTTTTCGACTGGGGCCAACGTCCTGACTTTC. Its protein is CASSGGFSTGANVLTF.

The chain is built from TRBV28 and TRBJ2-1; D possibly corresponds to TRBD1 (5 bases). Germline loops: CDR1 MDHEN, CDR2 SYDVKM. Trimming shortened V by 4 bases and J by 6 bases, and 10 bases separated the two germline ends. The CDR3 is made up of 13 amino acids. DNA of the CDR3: TGTGCCAGCAGTTCCCGAAGGGGCAATGAGCAGTTCTTC. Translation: CASSSRRGNEQFF.

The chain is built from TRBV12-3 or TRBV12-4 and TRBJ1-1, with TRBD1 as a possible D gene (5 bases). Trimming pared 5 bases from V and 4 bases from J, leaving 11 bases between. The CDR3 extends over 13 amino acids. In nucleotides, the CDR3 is TGTGCCAGCAGTCCCGGGGGGGTCACTGAAGCTTTCTTT. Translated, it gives CASSPGGVTEAFF.

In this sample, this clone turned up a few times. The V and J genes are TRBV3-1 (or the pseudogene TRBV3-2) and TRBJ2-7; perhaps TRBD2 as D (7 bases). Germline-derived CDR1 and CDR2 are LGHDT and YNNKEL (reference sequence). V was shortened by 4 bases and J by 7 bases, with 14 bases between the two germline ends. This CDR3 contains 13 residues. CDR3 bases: TGTGCCAGCAGCCCGGACAGAGCGGGGGAGCAGTACTTC. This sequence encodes CASSPDRAGEQYF.

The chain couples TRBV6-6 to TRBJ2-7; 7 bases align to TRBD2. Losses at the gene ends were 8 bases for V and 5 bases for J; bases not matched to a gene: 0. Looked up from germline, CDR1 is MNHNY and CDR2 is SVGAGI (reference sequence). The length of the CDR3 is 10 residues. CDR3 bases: TGTGCCAGCGGGGGGGACGAGCAGTACTTC. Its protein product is CASGGDEQYF.

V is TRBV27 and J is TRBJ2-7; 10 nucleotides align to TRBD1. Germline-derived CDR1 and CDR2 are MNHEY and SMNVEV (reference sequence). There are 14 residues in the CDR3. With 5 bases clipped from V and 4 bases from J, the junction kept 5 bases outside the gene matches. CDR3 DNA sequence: TGTGCCAGCAGTGTGGACAGGGGGTTGTACGAGCAGTACTTC. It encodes CASSVDRGLYEQYF.

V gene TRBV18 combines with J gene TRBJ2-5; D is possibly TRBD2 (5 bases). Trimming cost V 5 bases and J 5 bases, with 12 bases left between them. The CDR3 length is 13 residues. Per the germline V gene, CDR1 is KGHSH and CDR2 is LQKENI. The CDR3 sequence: CASSATTRETQYF. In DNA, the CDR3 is TGTGCCAGCTCAGCGACTACCAGGGAGACCCAGTACTTC. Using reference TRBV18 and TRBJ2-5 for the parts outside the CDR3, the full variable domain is NAGVMQNPRHLVRRRGQEARLRCSPMKGHSHVYWYRQLPEEGLKFMVYLQKENIIDESGMPKERFSAEFPKEGPSILRIQQVVRGDSAAYFCASSATTRETQYFGPGTRLLVL.

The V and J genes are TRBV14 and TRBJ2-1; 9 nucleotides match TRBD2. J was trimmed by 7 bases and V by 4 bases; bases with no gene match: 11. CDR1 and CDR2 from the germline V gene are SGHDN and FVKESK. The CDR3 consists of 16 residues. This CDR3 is CASSRVIAGVRNEQFF. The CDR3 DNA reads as TGTGCCAGCAGCCGTGTTATAGCGGGAGTAAGAAATGAGCAGTTCTTC.

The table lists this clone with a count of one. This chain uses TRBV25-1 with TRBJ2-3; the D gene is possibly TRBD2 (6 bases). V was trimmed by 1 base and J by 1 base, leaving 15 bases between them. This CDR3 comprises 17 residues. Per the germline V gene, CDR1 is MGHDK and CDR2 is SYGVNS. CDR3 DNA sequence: TGTGCCAGCAGTGAATGGGGGGTTACCTTGGGCACAGATACGCAGTATTTT. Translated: CASSEWGVTLGTDTQYF.

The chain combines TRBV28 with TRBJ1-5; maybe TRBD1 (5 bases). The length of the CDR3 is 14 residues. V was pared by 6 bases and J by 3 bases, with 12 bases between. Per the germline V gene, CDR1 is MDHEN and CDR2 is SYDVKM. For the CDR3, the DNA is TGTGCCAGCAGACCCCAGGGATTCAATCAGCCCCAGCATTTT. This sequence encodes CASRPQGFNQPQHF. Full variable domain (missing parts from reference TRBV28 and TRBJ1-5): DVKVTQSSRYLVKRTGEKVFLECVQDMDHENMFWYRQDPGLGLRLIYFSYDVKMKEKGDIPEGYSVSREKKERFSLILESASTNQTSMYLCASRPQGFNQPQHFGDGTRLSIL.

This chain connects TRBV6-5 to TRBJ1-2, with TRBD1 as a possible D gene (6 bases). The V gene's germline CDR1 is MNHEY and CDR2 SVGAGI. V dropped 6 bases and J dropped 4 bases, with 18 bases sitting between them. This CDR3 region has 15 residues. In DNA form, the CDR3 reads TGTGCCAGCAGGGGGGCCCTGGGGAGCAGCTATGGCTACACCTTC. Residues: CASRGALGSSYGYTF.

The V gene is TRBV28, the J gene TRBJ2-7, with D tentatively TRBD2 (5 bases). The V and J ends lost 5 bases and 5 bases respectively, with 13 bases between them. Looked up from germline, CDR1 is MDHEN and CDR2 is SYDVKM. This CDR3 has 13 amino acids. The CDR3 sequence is CASSPWTGNEQYF. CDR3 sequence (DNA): TGTGCCAGCAGTCCATGGACGGGGAACGAGCAGTACTTC.

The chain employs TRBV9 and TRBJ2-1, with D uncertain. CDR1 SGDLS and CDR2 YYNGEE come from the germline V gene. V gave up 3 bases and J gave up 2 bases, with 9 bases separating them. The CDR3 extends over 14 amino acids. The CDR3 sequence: CASSENFAYNEQFF. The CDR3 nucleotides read TGTGCCAGCAGCGAAAACTTCGCCTACAATGAGCAGTTCTTC.

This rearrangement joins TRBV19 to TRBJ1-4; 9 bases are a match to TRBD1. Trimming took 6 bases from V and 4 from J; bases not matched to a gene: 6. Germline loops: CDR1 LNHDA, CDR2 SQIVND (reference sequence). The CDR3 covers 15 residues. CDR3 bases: TGTGCCAGTAGCCAAACAGGGGGCCTTAATGAAAAACTGTTTTTT. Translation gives CASSQTGGLNEKLFF.

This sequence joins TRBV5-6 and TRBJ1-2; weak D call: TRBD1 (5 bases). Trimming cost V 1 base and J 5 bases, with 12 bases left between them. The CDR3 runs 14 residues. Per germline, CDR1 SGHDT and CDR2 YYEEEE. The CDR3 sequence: CASSLWYRPYGYTF. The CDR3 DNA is TGTGCCAGCAGCTTGTGGTACAGGCCATATGGCTACACCTTC.

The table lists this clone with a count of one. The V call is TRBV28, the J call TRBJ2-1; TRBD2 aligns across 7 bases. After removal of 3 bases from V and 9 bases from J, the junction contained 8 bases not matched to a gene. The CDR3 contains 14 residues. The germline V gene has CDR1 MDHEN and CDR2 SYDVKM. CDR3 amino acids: CASSFSRGIGEQFF. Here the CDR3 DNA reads TGTGCCAGCAGTTTCTCGCGGGGGATAGGTGAGCAGTTCTTC. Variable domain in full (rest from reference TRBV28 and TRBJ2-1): DVKVTQSSRYLVKRTGEKVFLECVQDMDHENMFWYRQDPGLGLRLIYFSYDVKMKEKGDIPEGYSVSREKKERFSLILESASTNQTSMYLCASSFSRGIGEQFFGPGTRLTVL.

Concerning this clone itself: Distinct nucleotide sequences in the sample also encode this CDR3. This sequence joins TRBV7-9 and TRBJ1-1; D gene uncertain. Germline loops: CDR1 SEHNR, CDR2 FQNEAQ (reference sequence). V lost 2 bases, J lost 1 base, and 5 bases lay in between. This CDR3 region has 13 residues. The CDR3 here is CASSLSGNTEAFF. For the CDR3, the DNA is TGTGCCAGCAGCTTATCAGGGAACACTGAAGCTTTCTTT.

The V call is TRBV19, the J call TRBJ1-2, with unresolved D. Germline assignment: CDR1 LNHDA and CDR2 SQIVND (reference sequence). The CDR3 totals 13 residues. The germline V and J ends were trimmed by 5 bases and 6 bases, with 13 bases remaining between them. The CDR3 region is CASSARSTDGYTF. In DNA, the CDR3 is TGTGCCAGTAGTGCCAGGTCTACGGATGGCTACACCTTC.

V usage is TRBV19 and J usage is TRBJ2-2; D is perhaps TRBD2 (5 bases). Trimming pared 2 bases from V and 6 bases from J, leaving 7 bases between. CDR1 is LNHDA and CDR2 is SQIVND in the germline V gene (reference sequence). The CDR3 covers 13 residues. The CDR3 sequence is CASSIRGPGELFF. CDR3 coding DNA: TGTGCCAGTAGTATAAGAGGGCCCGGGGAGCTGTTTTTT.

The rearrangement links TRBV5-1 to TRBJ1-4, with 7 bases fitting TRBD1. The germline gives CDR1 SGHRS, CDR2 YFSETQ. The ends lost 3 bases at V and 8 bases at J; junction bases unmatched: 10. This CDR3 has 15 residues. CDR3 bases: TGCGCCAGCAGCTGGGCGACAGGGTCGGGAGAAAAACTGTTTTTT. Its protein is CASSWATGSGEKLFF.

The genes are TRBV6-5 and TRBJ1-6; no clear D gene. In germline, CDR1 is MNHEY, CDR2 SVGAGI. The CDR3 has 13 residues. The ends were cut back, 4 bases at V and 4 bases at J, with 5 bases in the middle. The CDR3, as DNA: TGTGCCAGCAGTTCAGAATATAATTCACCCCTCCACTTT. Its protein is CASSSEYNSPLHF.

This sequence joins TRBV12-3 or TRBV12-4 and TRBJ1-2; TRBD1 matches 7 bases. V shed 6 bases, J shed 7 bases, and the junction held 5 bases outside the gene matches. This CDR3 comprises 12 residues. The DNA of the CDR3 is TGTGCCAGCAGAACAGGGGAAGGTGGCTACACCTTC. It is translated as CASRTGEGGYTF.

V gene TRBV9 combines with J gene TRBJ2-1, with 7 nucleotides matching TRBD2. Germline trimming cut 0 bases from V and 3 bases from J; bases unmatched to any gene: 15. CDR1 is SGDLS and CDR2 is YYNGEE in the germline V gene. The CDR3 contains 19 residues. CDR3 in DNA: TGTGCCAGCAGCGTAGAATATAGCCCCATGGGGGGGGTCTACAATGAGCAGTTCTTC. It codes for CASSVEYSPMGGVYNEQFF.

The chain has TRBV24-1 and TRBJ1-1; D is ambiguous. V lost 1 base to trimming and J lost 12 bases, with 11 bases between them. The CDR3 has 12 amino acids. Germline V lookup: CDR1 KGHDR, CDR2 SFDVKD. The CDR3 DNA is TGTGCCACCAGTGATTTCTCGGGTCGGTCTTTCTTT. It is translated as CATSDFSGRSFF.

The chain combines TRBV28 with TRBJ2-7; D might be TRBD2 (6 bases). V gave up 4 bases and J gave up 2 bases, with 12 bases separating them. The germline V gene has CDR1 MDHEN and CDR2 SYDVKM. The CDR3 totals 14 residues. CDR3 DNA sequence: TGTGCCAGCAGTTCGGGACGCGGGGCCTACGAGCAGTACTTC. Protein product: CASSSGRGAYEQYF.

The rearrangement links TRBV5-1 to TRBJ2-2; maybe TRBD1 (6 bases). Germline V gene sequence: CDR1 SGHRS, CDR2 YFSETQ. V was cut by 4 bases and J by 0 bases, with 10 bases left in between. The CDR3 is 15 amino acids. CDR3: CASSQDSANTGELFF. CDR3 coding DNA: TGCGCCAGCAGCCAGGACAGCGCGAACACCGGGGAGCTGTTTTTT.

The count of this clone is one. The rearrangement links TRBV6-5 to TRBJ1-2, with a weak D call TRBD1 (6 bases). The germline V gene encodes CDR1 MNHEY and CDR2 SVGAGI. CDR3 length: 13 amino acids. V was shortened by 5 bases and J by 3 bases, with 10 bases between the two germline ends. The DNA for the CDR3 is TGTGCCAGCAGTCTACAGGGAGACTATGGCTACACCTTC. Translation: CASSLQGDYGYTF.

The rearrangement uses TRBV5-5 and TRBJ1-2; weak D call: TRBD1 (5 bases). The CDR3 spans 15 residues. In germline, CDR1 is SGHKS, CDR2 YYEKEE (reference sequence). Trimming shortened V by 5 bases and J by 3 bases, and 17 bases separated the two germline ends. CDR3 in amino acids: CASSRQAGEDYGYTF. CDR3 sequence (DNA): TGTGCCAGCAGTCGGCAGGCGGGGGAGGACTATGGCTACACCTTC.

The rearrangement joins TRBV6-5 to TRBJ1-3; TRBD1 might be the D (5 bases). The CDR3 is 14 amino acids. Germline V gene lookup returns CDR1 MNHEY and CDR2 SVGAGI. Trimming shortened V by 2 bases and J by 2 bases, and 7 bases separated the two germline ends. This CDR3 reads CASSYGQPGNTIYF. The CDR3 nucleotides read TGTGCCAGCAGTTACGGACAACCTGGAAACACCATATATTTT.

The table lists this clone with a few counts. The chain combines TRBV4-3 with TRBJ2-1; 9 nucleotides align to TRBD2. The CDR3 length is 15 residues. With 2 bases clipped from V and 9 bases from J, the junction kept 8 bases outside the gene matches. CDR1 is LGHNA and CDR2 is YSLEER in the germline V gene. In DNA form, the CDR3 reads TGCGCCAGCAGCCAATTGACTAGCGGAGGAGGTGAGCAGTTCTTC. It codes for CASSQLTSGGGEQFF.